This T cell receptor (beta chain) was obtained from a study of blood T cells in healthy people across ages (dated by TCRdb to 2013 to 2016). Regarding the complete study: In model experiments, template switching captured roughly one uniquely barcoded TCR beta cDNA molecule for every two T cells. Age-related changes in TCR beta repertoire diversity were measured in the study by deep sequencing normalized with unique cDNA molecular identifiers. The donors were divided into four age groups: young (average around 17 years), middle-aged (almost 40), aged (around 59) and long-lived (more than 75). To avoid experimental bias, donors of different ages were spread randomly across the sequencing lanes. Two additional independent replicas of 1 million unique cDNA reads from the same blood draw were analyzed for two donors (one aged 18 to 30 and one aged 80 or older).

The donors were roughly 39 Caucasian individuals from Russia, aged roughly 6 to 90 years, who were systemically healthy. Each donor gave roughly 9 milliliters of peripheral blood, drawn into EDTA-treated Vacutainer tubes. PBMCs were isolated by Ficoll-Paque density-gradient centrifugation, with at least 6 million obtained per sample. Trizol reagent was used to extract total RNA from the PBMCs, yielding at least 6 micrograms per sample. For every donor, an aliquot of PBMCs went through flow cytometry to measure the percentages of naive CD45RAhigh/CD27high T cells. Libraries came from 5' RACE. The listed sequencing device is Illumina HiSeq 2500. A second PCR of roughly 7 to 11 cycles was performed with a sample-barcoded 5' primer and a J-beta primer mix. A template-switch 5' adaptor carrying 12 random nucleotides introduced a unique molecular identifier onto each TCR beta cDNA molecule. Each sample yielded at least 3 million CDR3-containing paired-end reads. First-strand cDNA synthesis was performed from all RNA using the Mint cDNA synthesis kit, with priming by a TRBC-specific oligonucleotide. All cDNA was treated with uracil-DNA glycosylase and then went through a first 18-cycle PCR with the universal primers M1SS and BC2_uni_R. Per the authors' processing: Each sample was normalized by randomly selecting 1 million high-quality reads, each carrying a distinct molecular identifier. Instead of being binned into consensus sequences, reads that shared molecular identifiers were thrown out. MiTCR, run with a Q25 quality threshold and the strictest error-elimination algorithm, handled CDR3 identification, clonotype clustering and error correction. A nonparametric unseen species model using Euler transformation provided a lower-bound estimate of total TCR beta diversity. TCRdb trimmed the raw reads at Q25, called clones with MiXCR and kept productive beta chains. Under each unique CDR3 protein, matching rows form one entry showing the most common genes and DNA. In this record, the V and J calls reflect TCRdb's handling and not the investigators' own analysis. This sample is represented by over a million distinct CDR3 sequences; almost 60% of them were singletons. In total, the top ten clones hold 6.5% to 8.5% of the sample.

Looking up the germline V gene yields CDR1 SGHRS and CDR2 YFSETQ. The junction shows trimming of 3 bases on V and 0 bases on J, plus 13 bases between the germline ends. From cysteine to phenylalanine, the CDR3 is 15 amino acids long. Kept here is only the CDR3 DNA, which spans 45 bases and is read in frame from base 1. Broad study findings and their caveats: Compared with the aged group, the long-lived group had more naive CD4+ T cells, fewer expanded clones and increased TCR diversity, suggesting age selection. There was a strong correlation between observed TCR beta diversity and the percentage of naive T cells measured by flow cytometry. Because donor CMV infection status was unknown, age-related changes in expanded clonotypes were potentially confounded. Because profiling used bulk unsorted PBMCs, naive and antigen-experienced compartments could not be compared conclusively. As age increased, observed TCR beta diversity per million T cells dropped in a roughly linear way, and a significant reduction was already evident by age approximately 40. Estimates of total diversity based on one million sequenced T cells were considered lower bounds and underestimates.

With regard to this clonotype: Its antigen has not been determined. The sample holds no much larger clone one base away, and base qualities are not on file.

The TCR originated in a young man in good health. In this chain, TRBV5-1 is recombined with TRBJ2-7; TRBD2 might be the D gene, on 6 matching bases. The specimen was blood. CDR3 protein: CASSWRASDSYEQYF. The DNA sequence is given as TGCGCCAGCAGCTGGAGGGCTAGCGACTCCTACGAGCAGTACTTC. The reference TRBV5-1 and TRBJ2-7 proteins fill in what lies around the CDR3, so the full variable domain reads KAGVTQTPRYLIKTRGQQVTLSCSPISGHRSVSWYQQTPGQGLQFLFEYFSETQRNKGNFPGRFSGRQFSNSRSEMNVSTLELGDSALYLCASSWRASDSYEQYFGPGTRLTVT.